Listed below are T cell receptor beta chains from one sample, sequenced in a study of post-analysis software for immune sequencing data. TCRdb reanalysed the PCR reads using MiXCR and keeps one entry per CDR3 protein. The sample has about 820,000 distinct CDR3 sequences, approximately 50% seen once; the top ten hold approximately 4.4%. The sequencing sample was made of blood. All receptors derive from a girl under 18 with multiple sclerosis. CDR3s include the opening cysteine and the closing phenylalanine or tryptophan. The order of the fields is J gene, CDR3 length, V gene, D gene, clone size, CDR3 protein, CDR3 DNA. D genes are given only for firm matches. Clone size is not always given. Where it is, it says once, few, many or a class for expanded clones.

TRBJ2-7	15	TRBV7-9	NA	NA	CASSDDRNMRYEQYF	TGTGCCAGCAGTGACGACAGGAACATGCGCTACGAGCAGTACTTC
TRBJ2-7	14	TRBV29-1	TRBD2	NA	CSVEVRGVWGEQYF	TGCAGCGTTGAAGTCCGGGGGGTATGGGGCGAGCAGTACTTC
TRBJ2-7	14	TRBV10-3	NA	few	CAISESRPSYEQYF	TGTGCCATCAGTGAGTCGAGGCCCTCCTACGAGCAGTACTTC
TRBJ1-2	14	TRBV7-2	TRBD1	NA	CASSLVETGNGYTF	TGTGCCAGCAGCTTAGTTGAGACAGGGAATGGCTACACCTTC
TRBJ2-7	18	TRBV12-3/TRBV12-4	NA	NA	CASSSHRSGGPSSYEQYF	TGTGCCAGCAGTTCCCATAGAAGTGGGGGCCCAAGCTCCTACGAGCAGTACTTC
TRBJ1-5	18	TRBV4-1	TRBD1	once	CASSQLDRGPSSNQPQHF	TGCGCCAGCAGCCAATTAGACAGGGGGCCTTCCTCGAATCAGCCCCAGCATTTT
TRBJ2-5	14	TRBV5-6	NA	few	CASSLTVRKETQYF	TGTGCCAGCAGCTTGACCGTCCGCAAAGAGACCCAGTACTTC
TRBJ2-3	17	TRBV5-1	NA	once	CASSLGLAGPGTDTQYF	TGCGCCAGCAGCTTGGGACTCGCCGGGCCTGGCACAGATACGCAGTATTTT
TRBJ1-5	17	TRBV13	NA	many	CASSLGGPGLSNQPQHF	TGTGCCAGCAGCTTAGGGGGACCGGGACTGAGCAATCAGCCCCAGCATTTT
TRBJ2-6	13	TRBV27	NA	few	CASSSGGANVLTF	TGTGCCAGCAGTTCCGGGGGGGCCAACGTCCTGACTTTC
TRBJ1-4	17	TRBV12-3/TRBV12-4	NA	NA	CASRPREGLATNEKLFF	TGTGCCAGCAGACCGAGGGAGGGCCTTGCAACTAATGAAAAACTGTTTTTT
TRBJ2-4	17	TRBV7-3	NA	NA	CASSAKSGLGAKNIQYF	TGTGCCAGCAGCGCCAAATCGGGACTCGGAGCCAAAAACATTCAGTACTTC
TRBJ2-1	15	TRBV7-2	TRBD2	NA	CASSRQASGDNEQFF	TGTGCCAGCAGCCGTCAGGCTAGCGGAGACAATGAGCAGTTCTTC
TRBJ1-2	13	TRBV20-1	NA	NA	CSARSGADYGYTF	TGCAGTGCTAGAAGCGGCGCAGACTATGGCTACACCTTC
TRBJ2-7	14	TRBV12-5	NA	NA	CASAPPGSYNEQYF	TGTGCTAGTGCCCCCCCAGGCTCCTACAATGAGCAGTACTTC
TRBJ2-3	17	TRBV7-9	TRBD2	NA	CASSPSLAGGPTDTQYF	TGTGCCAGCAGCCCCAGCCTGGCGGGAGGGCCGACAGATACGCAGTATTTT
TRBJ1-1	15	TRBV9	TRBD1	once	CASSVEPGGNTEAFF	TGTGCCAGCAGCGTAGAACCAGGGGGGAACACTGAAGCTTTCTTT
TRBJ1-4	13	TRBV11-2	TRBD1	NA	CASSEQGLVKLFF	TGTGCCAGCAGTGAACAGGGGCTTGTAAAACTGTTTTTT
TRBJ2-3	16	TRBV7-2	TRBD2	NA	CASSLNLAVSTDTQYF	TGTGCCAGCAGCTTGAATCTAGCGGTTAGCACAGATACGCAGTATTTT
TRBJ2-3	18	TRBV7-9	TRBD2	NA	CASSLGGSGGHFTDTQYF	TGTGCCAGCAGCTTAGGTGGTAGCGGGGGCCATTTCACAGATACGCAGTATTTT
TRBJ2-3	18	TRBV5-1	NA	NA	CASSLETQGWGRTDTQYF	TGCGCCAGCAGCTTGGAAACACAGGGATGGGGCCGCACAGATACGCAGTATTTT
TRBJ2-4	16	TRBV20-1	NA	NA	CSASGAKLVAKNIQYF	TGCAGTGCTAGCGGGGCAAAATTGGTGGCCAAAAACATTCAGTACTTC
TRBJ2-1	16	TRBV6-1	TRBD2	NA	CASSKTSGGPYNEQFF	TGTGCCAGCAGTAAGACTAGCGGGGGACCCTACAATGAGCAGTTCTTC
TRBJ2-1	14	TRBV4-1	NA	NA	CASSQGGTYNEQFF	TGCGCCAGCAGCCAAGGTGGCACATACAATGAGCAGTTCTTC
TRBJ2-1	16	TRBV6-4	TRBD2	NA	CASSRGGPSSYNEQFF	TGTGCCAGCAGCCGGGGAGGGCCCAGCTCCTACAATGAGCAGTTCTTC
TRBJ2-1	11	TRBV4-1	NA	NA	CASSQTNEQFF	TGCGCCAGCAGCCAAACCAATGAGCAGTTCTTC
TRBJ1-1	14	TRBV6-4	NA	once	CASSRERRDTEAFF	TGTGCCAGCTCCCGGGAGCGCAGGGACACTGAAGCTTTCTTT
TRBJ2-7	15	TRBV3-1	TRBD2	NA	CASSQSGTSSYEQYF	TGTGCCAGCAGCCAAAGTGGGACTAGCTCTTACGAGCAGTACTTC